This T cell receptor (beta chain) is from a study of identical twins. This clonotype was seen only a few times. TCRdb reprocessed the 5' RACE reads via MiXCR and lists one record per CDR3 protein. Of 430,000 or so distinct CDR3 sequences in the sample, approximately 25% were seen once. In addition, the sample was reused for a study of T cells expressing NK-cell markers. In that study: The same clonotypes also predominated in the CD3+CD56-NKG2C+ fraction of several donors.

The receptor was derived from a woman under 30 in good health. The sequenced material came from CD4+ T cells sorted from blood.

Here the CDR3 reads CASSFTGVYTEAFF. In nucleotides, the CDR3 is TGCGCCAGCAGCTTCACAGGGGTCTACACTGAAGCTTTCTTT. This chain connects TRBV5-1 to TRBJ1-1; TRBD1 aligns across 7 bases. Germline CDR1 is SGHRS and CDR2 is YFSETQ. With V trimmed by 2 bases and J by 3 bases, 4 bases remained unmatched. This CDR3 comprises 14 residues.